These 28 T cell receptor beta chains were all obtained from the same sample, sequenced in a study of T-cell memory formation after mild COVID-19. TCRdb fed the 5' RACE reads into MiXCR, producing one record per CDR3 protein. This table has roughly 450,000 distinct CDR3 sequences, around a sixth appearing once. Source material: PBMCs or a T cell subset sorted from them (not recorded which). Receptors originate from an adult woman who had mild COVID-19 (a few samples of this study predate the infection). Cell type and time point are not known.

This clonotype came up many times. The V and J genes are TRBV3-1 and TRBJ2-7; TRBD1 agrees at 10 bases. V shed 4 bases and J 2 bases; nucleotides not matched to a gene: 5. The germline gives CDR1 LGHDT, CDR2 YNNKEL (reference sequence). There are 15 residues in the CDR3. CDR3 amino acids: CASSPRDRGTYEQYF. The CDR3 coding sequence is TGTGCCAGCAGCCCCCGGGACAGGGGAACCTACGAGCAGTACTTC.

The chain employs TRBV7-9 and TRBJ2-3, with 14 bases that match TRBD2. V trimming: 5 bases; J trimming: 0 bases; junction bases outside the gene matches: 7. The germline CDR1 and CDR2 sequences are SEHNR and FQNEAQ (reference sequence). This CDR3 comprises 18 residues. CDR3 in DNA: TGTGCCAGCAGCCGGACTAGCGGGAGGTCCCCTAGCACAGATACGCAGTATTTT. This gives the protein CASSRTSGRSPSTDTQYF.

The V and J genes are TRBV24-1 and TRBJ2-7, with D possibly being TRBD1 or TRBD2 (5 bases each). Germline V gives CDR1 KGHDR, CDR2 SFDVKD. V lost 4 bases, J lost 0 bases, and 9 bases lay in between. CDR3 length: 14 amino acids. The CDR3 region is CATSDRETSYEQYF. In DNA form, the CDR3 reads TGTGCCACCAGTGACAGGGAGACCTCCTACGAGCAGTACTTC.

This chain uses TRBV20-1 with TRBJ2-1; 10 nucleotides match TRBD2. The germline CDR1 and CDR2 sequences are DFQATT and SNEGSKA (reference sequence). This CDR3 has 15 residues. The trim removed 3 bases at V and 9 bases at J, leaving 11 bases unmatched. The CDR3 region has the DNA TGCAGTGCTAGCCCAGCGGGAGGGCTCTGGAGTGAGCAGTTCTTC. This gives the protein CSASPAGGLWSEQFF.

Ten or more counts support this clonotype. V usage is TRBV7-3 and J usage is TRBJ2-3; a weak D match, TRBD1 (5 bases). Between the trimmed V and J ends, which lost 2 bases and 2 bases, there was a span of 8 bases. Germline V lookup: CDR1 SGHTA, CDR2 FQGTGA. This CDR3 has 14 amino acids. CDR3 in amino acids: CASSLQGYTDTQYF. The CDR3 nucleotides read TGTGCCAGCAGCTTACAGGGTTACACAGATACGCAGTATTTT.

In its sample, this clonotype was seen a few times. The chain recombines TRBV5-5 with TRBJ2-7; the D gene is possibly TRBD2 (5 bases). The CDR3 sequence is 14 residues long. V lost 0 bases to trimming and J lost 2 bases, with 9 bases between them. From germline, CDR1 is SGHKS and CDR2 YYEKEE (reference sequence). The chain's CDR3 is CASSLGTQAYEQYF. The CDR3 DNA follows: TGTGCCAGCAGCTTGGGGACTCAGGCCTACGAGCAGTACTTC.

This clonotype was seen a few times. The chain uses TRBV29-1 and TRBJ1-5; D gene uncertain. V was shortened by 6 bases and J by 5 bases, with 17 bases between the two germline ends. CDR1 and CDR2 (germline): SQVTM, ANQGSEA. The CDR3 has 14 residues. CDR3 sequence: CSVILVRADQPQHF. For the CDR3, the DNA is TGCAGCGTCATCTTAGTGAGGGCGGATCAGCCCCAGCATTTT.

This clonotype has only a few counts. The rearrangement uses TRBV14 and TRBJ1-3; 9 bases match TRBD1. The germline CDR1 and CDR2 sequences are SGHDN and FVKESK. This CDR3 region has 16 residues. Trimming cost V 2 bases and J 5 bases; bases outside gene matches: 7. The CDR3 coding sequence is TGTGCCAGCAGCCAAACCGGGACAGGGCGACGAAACACCATATATTTT. Its protein product is CASSQTGTGRRNTIYF.

DNA for the CDR3: TGCAGCGTTATGGGGGCTGATCAGCCCCAGCATTTT. The encoded protein is CSVMGADQPQHF. V and J are TRBV29-1 and TRBJ1-5, with a possible D match to TRBD1 (6 bases). Trimming shortened V by 5 bases and J by 5 bases, and 10 bases separated the two germline ends. The V gene's germline CDR1 is SQVTM and CDR2 ANQGSEA. The CDR3 runs 12 residues.

The table lists this clonotype with a few counts. The rearrangement uses TRBV20-1 and TRBJ1-1, with D perhaps matching TRBD1 (6 bases). The V end was cut by 8 bases, the J end by 4 bases, with 20 bases between. Germline V lookup: CDR1 DFQATT, CDR2 SNEGSKA (reference sequence). This CDR3 region has 14 residues. CDR3 nucleotide sequence: TGCAGTCCGCAAAGAAAAACAGGGCCCACTGAAGCTTTCTTT. It codes for CSPQRKTGPTEAFF.

This clonotype was counted only a few times. This chain connects TRBV7-2 to TRBJ2-1; D possibly corresponds to TRBD1 (5 bases). Germline-derived CDR1 and CDR2 are SGHTA and FQGNSA. CDR3 length: 15 residues. V was cut by 1 base and J by 4 bases, with 11 bases left in between. As DNA, the CDR3 is TGTGCCAGCAGCTTAGGCAGGGTGCTGTACAATGAGCAGTTCTTC. The encoded protein is CASSLGRVLYNEQFF.

This clonotype showed up just a few times. The chain couples TRBV15 to TRBJ1-2; unclear D gene. V was pared by 0 bases and J by 7 bases, with 12 bases between. This CDR3 contains 14 residues. Germline V gives CDR1 LNHNV, CDR2 YYDKDF (reference sequence). CDR3 loop: CATSRDLRVTGYTF. The CDR3 nucleotides read TGTGCCACCAGCAGAGATCTGCGAGTTACTGGCTACACCTTC. The entire variable domain, with the rest obtained from reference TRBV15 and TRBJ1-2, is as follows: DAMVIQNPRYQVTQFGKPVTLSCSQTLNHNVMYWYQQKSSQAPKLLFHYYDKDFNNEADTPDNFQSRRPNTSFCFLDIRSPGLGDTAMYLCATSRDLRVTGYTFGSGTRLTVV.

This clonotype has at least ten counts. V and J are TRBV10-2 and TRBJ2-3; no clear D. The V gene's germline CDR1 is WSHSY and CDR2 SAAADI. V lost 4 bases, J lost 5 bases, and 7 bases lay in between. The CDR3 spans 12 residues. The CDR3: CASSVKVDTQYF. For the CDR3, the DNA is TGCGCCAGCAGTGTAAAGGTAGATACGCAGTATTTT.

This clonotype was observed a handful of times. The rearrangement uses TRBV28 and TRBJ2-5; the D gene could be TRBD1 or TRBD2 (6 bases each). The CDR3 sequence is 15 residues long. The V end was cut by 3 bases, the J end by 0 bases, with 11 bases between. Germline V gene sequence: CDR1 MDHEN, CDR2 SYDVKM. The CDR3 bases are TGTGCCAGCAGTTTTACGGAGGGGGACCAAGAGACCCAGTACTTC. It translates to CASSFTEGDQETQYF. Combining the CDR3 with reference TRBV28 and TRBJ2-5 gives the whole variable domain DVKVTQSSRYLVKRTGEKVFLECVQDMDHENMFWYRQDPGLGLRLIYFSYDVKMKEKGDIPEGYSVSREKKERFSLILESASTNQTSMYLCASSFTEGDQETQYFGPGTRLLVL.

This clonotype was counted once. The chain is built from TRBV19 and TRBJ2-2; tentatively, D is TRBD2 (6 bases). The CDR3 runs to 17 residues. The V end lost 7 bases, the J end lost 0 bases, and 18 bases lay between the germline ends. Germline V lookup: CDR1 LNHDA, CDR2 SQIVND (reference sequence). CDR3: CASTYAGQFANTGELFF. The CDR3 DNA reads as TGTGCCAGTACTTATGCGGGGCAGTTCGCGAACACCGGGGAGCTGTTTTTT.

Ten or more counts support this clonotype. The chain employs TRBV18 and TRBJ1-5; unclear D gene. The length of the CDR3 is 13 residues. Germline assignment: CDR1 KGHSH and CDR2 LQKENI. Trimming took 3 bases from V and 6 from J, leaving 9 bases between them. CDR3 sequence: CASSPGFLQPQHF. CDR3 bases: TGTGCCAGCTCACCTGGGTTTCTTCAGCCCCAGCATTTT.

This clonotype was seen only a few times. V is TRBV20-1 and J is TRBJ1-6; tentative D call: TRBD1 (5 bases). The germline V and J ends were trimmed by 1 base and 9 bases, with 10 bases remaining between them. Germline CDR1 is DFQATT and CDR2 is SNEGSKA (reference sequence). The CDR3 has 13 residues. The CDR3, as DNA: TGCAGTGCTAGAGTCAGGGCGGCTTCACCCCTCCACTTT. Translated, it gives CSARVRAASPLHF.

There are a few counts of this clonotype. The rearrangement links TRBV11-2 to TRBJ1-4; tentatively, D is TRBD1 (5 bases). The germline V and J ends were trimmed by 3 bases and 2 bases, with 16 bases remaining between them. Per the germline V gene, CDR1 is SGHAT and CDR2 is FQNNGV. The CDR3 covers 17 residues. The CDR3 region is CASSLASGGGTNEKLFF. The CDR3 DNA reads TGTGCCAGCAGCTTGGCTTCTGGGGGTGGCACTAATGAAAAACTGTTTTTT.

The table lists this clonotype with a few counts. V usage is TRBV6-1 and J usage is TRBJ2-3, with D possibly being TRBD2 (6 bases). This CDR3 has 16 amino acids. Germline V gene sequence: CDR1 MNHNS, CDR2 SASEGT. The V and J ends lost 1 base and 2 bases respectively, with 13 bases between them. The CDR3 sequence: CASSEEGLAVTDTQYF. The CDR3 DNA is TGTGCCAGCAGTGAAGAGGGATTAGCGGTCACAGATACGCAGTATTTT.

This clonotype was observed once. V and J are TRBV5-8 and TRBJ2-1; a weak D match, TRBD1 (6 bases). This CDR3 comprises 15 residues. The V gene's germline CDR1 is SGHTS and CDR2 YDEGEE. Trimming pared 3 bases from V and 0 bases from J, leaving 10 bases between. The CDR3 loop is CASSYEGGSYNEQFF. DNA of the CDR3: TGTGCCAGCAGCTACGAAGGGGGCTCCTACAATGAGCAGTTCTTC.

CDR3 sequence: CASSYHSGRVTDTQYF. The CDR3 DNA sequence: TGTGCCAGCAGCTATCATAGCGGGAGGGTCACAGATACGCAGTATTTT. This rearrangement joins TRBV7-2 to TRBJ2-3; 11 bases agree with TRBD2. The CDR3 length is 16 residues. The V and J ends lost 4 bases and 2 bases, in that order; junction bases with no gene match: 5. The germline V gene encodes CDR1 SGHTA and CDR2 FQGNSA.

The J gene is TRBJ1-1, the V gene TRBV30; the D is unclear. The CDR3 sequence is 15 residues long. V was cut by 1 base and J by 1 base, with 13 bases left in between. Germline-derived CDR1 and CDR2 are GTSNPN and SVGIG (reference sequence). In DNA form, the CDR3 reads TGTGCCTGGAGTGCGTTTGGGTCCGCGAACACTGAAGCTTTCTTT. Encoded protein: CAWSAFGSANTEAFF. Variable domain in full (rest from reference TRBV30 and TRBJ1-1): SQTIHQWPATLVQPVGSPLSLECTVEGTSNPNLYWYRQAAGRGLQLLFYSVGIGQISSEVPQNLSASRPQDRQFILSSKKLLLSDSGFYLCAWSAFGSANTEAFFGQGTRLTVV.

This clonotype was detected a few times. This chain connects TRBV20-1 to TRBJ1-2; D is undetermined. CDR1 and CDR2 from the germline V gene are DFQATT and SNEGSKA (reference sequence). Trimming cost V 2 bases and J 4 bases, with 2 bases left between them. This CDR3 has 10 residues. CDR3 region: CSARSYGYTF. The CDR3 DNA is TGCAGTGCTAGATCCTATGGCTACACCTTC.

J is TRBJ1-1 and V is TRBV6-6; D gene ambiguous. The V end was cut by 0 bases, the J end by 0 bases, with 11 bases between. The CDR3 totals 16 residues. The germline gives CDR1 MNHNY, CDR2 SVGAGI (reference sequence). CDR3: CASSYSSGGVNTEAFF. The CDR3 DNA reads as TGTGCCAGCAGTTACTCGAGTGGCGGGGTGAACACTGAAGCTTTCTTT.

The V gene is TRBV9, the J gene TRBJ1-2; possibly TRBD1 for D (5 bases). Looked up from germline, CDR1 is SGDLS and CDR2 is YYNGEE. This CDR3 is 14 amino acids long. V was pared by 0 bases and J by 2 bases, with 8 bases between. CDR3 nucleotides: TGTGCCAGCAGCGTAGATGGGGGGAACTATGGCTACACCTTC. Encoded protein: CASSVDGGNYGYTF.

In this sample, this clonotype turned up a few times. V gene TRBV12-3 or TRBV12-4 combines with J gene TRBJ2-1, with D maybe TRBD2 (6 bases). Trimming shortened V by 6 bases and J by 9 bases, and 18 bases separated the two germline ends. This CDR3 has 14 amino acids. The CDR3 nucleotides read TGTGCCAGCAGACCGACTAGAAGATATGGTGAGCAGTTCTTC. It translates to CASRPTRRYGEQFF.

The V and J genes are TRBV20-1 and TRBJ2-7; 9 bases fit TRBD2. The length of the CDR3 is 13 residues. V dropped 5 bases and J dropped 2; count of bases not matched to a gene: 4. The germline gives CDR1 DFQATT, CDR2 SNEGSKA (reference sequence). In nucleotides, the CDR3 is TGCAGTGCTTTACAGCGGGAGGCCTACGAGCAGTACTTC. Encoded protein: CSALQREAYEQYF.

This clonotype was counted only a few times. The CDR3 DNA follows: TGTGCCACCAGTGAACGCGGACAGGACACCGGGGAGCTGTTTTTT. It yields the protein CATSERGQDTGELFF. The chain is built from TRBV24-1 and TRBJ2-2, with 7 bases matching TRBD1. J was trimmed by 3 bases and V by 4 bases; bases with no gene match: 4. CDR3 length: 15 residues. Germline CDR1 is KGHDR and CDR2 is SFDVKD.